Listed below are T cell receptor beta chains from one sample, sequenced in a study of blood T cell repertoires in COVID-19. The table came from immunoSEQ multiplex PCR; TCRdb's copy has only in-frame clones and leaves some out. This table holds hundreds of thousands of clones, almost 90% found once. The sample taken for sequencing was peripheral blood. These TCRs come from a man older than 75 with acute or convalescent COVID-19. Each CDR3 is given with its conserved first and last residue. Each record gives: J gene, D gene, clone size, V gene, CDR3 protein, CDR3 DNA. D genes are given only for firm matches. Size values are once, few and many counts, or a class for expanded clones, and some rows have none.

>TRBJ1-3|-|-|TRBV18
CASSPDSTGNTIYF
TGTGCCAGCTCACCAGACAGCACTGGAAACACCATATATTTT
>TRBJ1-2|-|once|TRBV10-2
CASSEPARGSSARGYTF
TGCGCCAGCAGTGAACCGGCCAGGGGATCTTCAGCTAGGGGCTACACCTTC
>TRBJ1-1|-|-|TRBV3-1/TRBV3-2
CASSQSYGRGSEAFF
TGTGCCAGCAGCCAAAGTTATGGCAGGGGTAGTGAAGCTTTCTTT
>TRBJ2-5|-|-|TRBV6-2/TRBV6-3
CASSYSDSQETQYF
TGTGCCAGCAGTTACTCGGACAGCCAAGAGACCCAGTACTTC
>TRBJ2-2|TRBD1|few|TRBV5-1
CASTPGGANTGELFF
TGCGCCAGCACACCAGGGGGCGCTAACACCGGGGAGCTGTTTTTT
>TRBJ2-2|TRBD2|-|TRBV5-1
CASTETSGNTGELFF
TGCGCCAGCACGGAGACTAGCGGGAACACCGGGGAGCTGTTTTTT
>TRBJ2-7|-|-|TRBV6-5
CASSLKTATYEQYF
TGTGCCAGCAGTCTTAAGACAGCCACCTACGAGCAGTACTTC
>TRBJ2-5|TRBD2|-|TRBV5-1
CASSLWGGETQYF
TGCGCCAGCAGCTTGTGGGGGGGTGAGACCCAGTACTTC
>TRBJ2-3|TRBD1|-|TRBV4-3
CASSQEGTGGTDTQYF
TGCGCCAGCAGCCAGGAGGGGACAGGGGGTACAGATACGCAGTATTTT
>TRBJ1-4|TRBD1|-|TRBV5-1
CASMQGATNEKLFF
TGCGCCAGCATGCAGGGGGCAACTAATGAAAAACTGTTTTTT
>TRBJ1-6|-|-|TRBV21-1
CASSKEGQGLSPLHF
TGTGCCAGCAGCAAAGAGGGACAGGGTTTATCACCCCTCCACTTT
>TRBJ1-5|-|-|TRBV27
CASSLGGWSNQPQHF
TGTGCCAGCAGTTTAGGAGGGTGGAGCAATCAGCCCCAGCATTTT
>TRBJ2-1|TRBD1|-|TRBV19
CASSISGQGWYNEQFF
TGTGCCAGTAGTATCTCTGGACAGGGATGGTACAATGAGCAGTTCTTC
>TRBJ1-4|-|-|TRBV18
CASSPSTEFNEKLFF
TGTGCCAGCTCACCTTCGACAGAGTTTAATGAAAAACTGTTTTTT
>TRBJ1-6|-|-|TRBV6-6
CASTMDGSSYNSPLHF
TGTGCCAGCACCATGGACGGGAGCTCCTATAATTCACCCCTCCACTTT
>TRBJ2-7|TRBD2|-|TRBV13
CASSLGSGGPSYEQYF
TGTGCCAGCAGCTTAGGGAGCGGGGGGCCCTCCTACGAGCAGTACTTC